The 13 T cell receptor beta chains in this list originate from one sample, sequenced in a study of long-term antiretroviral therapy in people with HIV. They ran version v3.0 of the immunoSEQ assay at survey level. Profiled with immunoSEQ multiplex PCR; TCRdb holds only in-frame clones, not every one. The data hold 20,000 to 25,000 clones, with roughly 78% observed a single time. Sequencing was performed on unsorted PBMCs, taken 4.1 years after starting antiretroviral therapy. All receptors derive from a woman in her 40s with HIV.

This chain connects TRBV7-9 to TRBJ1-1, with 7 nucleotides matching TRBD1. From germline, CDR1 is SEHNR and CDR2 FQNEAQ (reference sequence). V shed 5 bases, J shed 8 bases, and the junction held 5 bases outside the gene matches. The CDR3 loop spans 12 amino acids. In DNA form, the CDR3 reads TGTGCCAGCAGCCCTACAGGGGAGGAAGCTTTCTTT. It encodes CASSPTGEEAFF.

The chain combines TRBV7-9 with TRBJ2-3; D unresolved. This CDR3 spans 11 amino acids. Germline loops: CDR1 SEHNR, CDR2 FQNEAQ (reference sequence). The germline V and J ends were trimmed by 3 bases and 4 bases, with 2 bases remaining between them. The CDR3 DNA reads TGTGCCAGCAGCTTCCCAGATACGCAGTATTTT. Amino acid sequence: CASSFPDTQYF.

The chain uses TRBV7-9 and TRBJ2-3; 9 bases are a match to TRBD2. V shed 0 bases and J 5 bases; nucleotides not matched to a gene: 6. The length of the CDR3 is 16 residues. Germline V gives CDR1 SEHNR, CDR2 FQNEAQ (reference sequence). CDR3 sequence: CASSLALAGAVDTQYF. The CDR3, as DNA: TGTGCCAGCAGCTTAGCCTTAGCGGGAGCGGTAGATACGCAGTATTTT.

The gene calls are TRBV11-3 and TRBJ2-3; no clear D gene. The V gene lost 0 bases and the J gene lost 2 bases, with 9 bases spanning the gap. Per germline, CDR1 SGHNT and CDR2 YENEEA. CDR3 length: 15 amino acids. CDR3 residues: CASSLESGATDTQYF. The CDR3 DNA reads as TGTGCCAGCAGCTTAGAGAGTGGTGCCACAGATACGCAGTATTTT.

The V and J genes are TRBV19 and TRBJ1-2, with TRBD1 identical over 11 bases. V was clipped by 9 bases and J by 8 bases; unmatched bases: 8. This CDR3 is built from 13 residues. CDR1 LNHDA and CDR2 SQIVND come from the germline V gene (reference sequence). CDR3 amino acids: CASGGQGARGYTF. The CDR3 region has the DNA TGTGCCAGCGGAGGACAGGGGGCGCGGGGCTACACCTTC.

This sequence joins TRBV2 and TRBJ2-2; D is perhaps TRBD1 (6 bases). This CDR3 is 13 amino acids long. CDR1 and CDR2 from the germline V gene are SNHLY and FYNNEI. V lost 6 bases and J lost 7, with 12 bases in between. CDR3 amino acids: CASRETGIGELFF. In DNA form, the CDR3 reads TGTGCCAGCAGGGAAACAGGGATCGGGGAGCTGTTTTTT.

This sequence joins TRBV7-6 and TRBJ1-1, with no clear D. The CDR3 runs 14 residues. Trimming cost V 0 bases and J 7 bases, with 12 bases left between them. The germline CDR1 and CDR2 sequences are SGHVS and FNYEAQ. In DNA, the CDR3 is TGTGCCAGCAGCTTAGCAGGCGGGCCTGGTGAAGCTTTCTTT. It translates to CASSLAGGPGEAFF.

The chain combines TRBV9 with TRBJ2-7; the D gene is possibly TRBD2 (5 bases). Germline V CDR1 and CDR2: SGDLS, YYNGEE. The V end lost 1 base, the J end lost 1 base, and 6 bases lay between the germline ends. The CDR3 loop spans 13 amino acids. CDR3 in DNA: TGTGCCAGCAGCGTAAGCGGATCCTACGAGCAGTACTTC. Its protein is CASSVSGSYEQYF.

There are a few counts of this clone. The J gene is TRBJ2-5, the V gene TRBV7-9, with 9 bases identical to TRBD2. This CDR3 has 18 amino acids. Germline V gene data show CDR1 as SEHNR and CDR2 as FQNEAQ (reference sequence). Trimming at V came to 0 bases and at J to 5 bases, leaving 13 bases not matched to a gene. CDR3 in amino acids: CASSLASGSGGFVETQYF. CDR3 nucleotides: TGTGCCAGCAGCTTAGCTAGCGGGAGTGGTGGCTTTGTGGAGACCCAGTACTTC.

There are a few counts of this clone. V is TRBV5-1 and J is TRBJ2-4, with 7 bases matching TRBD1. In germline, CDR1 is SGHRS, CDR2 YFSETQ. The ends lost 0 bases at V and 5 bases at J; junction bases unmatched: 5. The CDR3 loop spans 15 amino acids. This CDR3 reads CASSLDGTAQNIQYF. The CDR3 bases are TGCGCCAGCAGCTTGGATGGGACAGCTCAAAACATTCAGTACTTC.

This sequence joins TRBV6-6 and TRBJ1-2; D unclear. Trimming took off 4 bases at V and 7 bases at J, with 16 bases between the two ends. This CDR3 comprises 14 residues. Germline V gene data show CDR1 as MNHNY and CDR2 as SVGAGI (reference sequence). The CDR3 loop is CASSSYGSFSGYTF. The CDR3 DNA reads as TGTGCCAGCAGTTCCTACGGGAGCTTCAGTGGCTACACCTTC.

The rearrangement uses TRBV15 and TRBJ2-2; possible D gene TRBD1, 6 bases. Germline lookup yields CDR1 LNHNV and CDR2 YYDKDF (reference sequence). The CDR3 spans 15 residues. Trimming cost V 4 bases and J 6 bases, with 15 bases left between them. DNA for the CDR3: TGTGCCACCAGCATAGACAGGAACCCCGCCGGGGAGCTGTTTTTT. As protein: CATSIDRNPAGELFF.

This clone was detected only once. The chain joins TRBV6-5 to TRBJ1-6; 7 nucleotides align to TRBD1. The germline gives CDR1 MNHEY, CDR2 SVGAGI. There are 13 residues in the CDR3. V dropped 6 bases and J dropped 9; count of bases not matched to a gene: 5. CDR3 DNA sequence: TGTGCCAGCAGAACAGGGGTTGGTTCACCCCTCCACTTT. Its translation is CASRTGVGSPLHF.